This T cell receptor (beta chain) was sequenced during a study of cytotoxic CD8 clonotypes in ibrutinib-treated CLL. Study as a whole: Among patients, roughly 25 responded partially and 2 completely; around 14 then stayed remitted and about 12 progressed after median 68 months.

The length of the CDR3 is 13 residues. Trimming left V 4 bases short and J 4 bases short, with 9 bases between. The germline V gene has CDR1 KGHSH and CDR2 LQKENI. Libraries were prepared by immunoSEQ multiplex PCR; TCRdb keeps only in-frame clonotypes and omits some of them. The sample has 58,000 or so clones; around 60% are singletons. The chain links TRBV18 to TRBJ2-3, with a possible D match to TRBD1 (5 bases). Sequenced here: PBMCs, sampled after 12 months of ibrutinib treatment. The sequence was obtained from a human donor with chronic lymphocytic leukemia. The CDR3 DNA sequence: TGTGCCAGCTCACAAGGGGTATCAGATACGCAGTATTTT. It codes for CASSQGVSDTQYF.